Included here is one TCR beta chain sequence, with context. CDR1 is SGDLS, CDR2 YYNGEE, per germline. This CDR3 contains 16 residues. Germline trimming cut 1 base from V and 3 bases from J; bases unmatched to any gene: 6. These data belong to a study of blood T cell repertoires in COVID-19. In the original processing: Amplifying reference gene primers gave estimates of nucleated cell counts. TCRdb's copy holds only in-frame clones and misses some; the assay was immunoSEQ multiplex PCR. That table gives V, J and clone size, and the DNA gave D and trimming. The table has 360,000 or so clones, around nine tenths seen once. Participant ages covered 18 to 89 years across about 22 US areas. Cohort 3 recovery required two negative PCRs, clearance, or symptom resolution.

Sequencing input: PBMCs or T cells enriched from blood (not recorded which). This clonotype originated in a woman between 25 and 40 years old who had recovered from COVID-19. The chain is built from TRBV9 and TRBJ2-7; 11 nucleotides match TRBD2. The CDR3 loop reads CASSVMGLAELYEQYF. The CDR3 DNA sequence: TGTGCCAGCAGCGTAATGGGACTAGCGGAGCTCTACGAGCAGTACTTC.